The following is a TCR beta chain sequence with its context. Its antigen remains unidentified. TCRdb's table, derived via immunoSEQ multiplex PCR, lists solely in-frame clones and lacks some. The sample has approximately 83,000 clones; 78% are singletons. Focal radiation was given together with CTLA-4 blockade (ipilimumab) to patients with chemo-refractory metastatic non-small-cell lung cancer. The germline V gene encodes CDR1 MNHNY and CDR2 SVGAGI (reference sequence). The CDR3 runs 15 residues. V lost 6 bases and J lost 6; bases outside the gene matches: 10. This sample stems from a study of radiotherapy plus CTLA-4 blockade in lung cancer. The wider study: There were objective responses in 18% of patients, and over 30% had disease control.

Study conclusions and caveats: Reports state that early shifts in blood T cell clones, with interferon-beta, best predicted response. TCR clones from tumors expanded in blood after radiotherapy plus ipilimumab.

The sequence derives from a human donor with non-small cell lung cancer who had a partial response to radiotherapy plus ipilimumab. Some clones in this sample may be carry-over from other donors' samples. J is TRBJ2-3 and V is TRBV6-6, with 9 nucleotides matching TRBD1. Sample: peripheral blood, taken from a patient treated with radiotherapy plus ipilimumab. CDR3 protein: CASSLQGALRDTQYF. Written as DNA, the CDR3 is TGTGCCAGCAGCCTACAGGGGGCGCTTCGGGATACGCAGTATTTT.